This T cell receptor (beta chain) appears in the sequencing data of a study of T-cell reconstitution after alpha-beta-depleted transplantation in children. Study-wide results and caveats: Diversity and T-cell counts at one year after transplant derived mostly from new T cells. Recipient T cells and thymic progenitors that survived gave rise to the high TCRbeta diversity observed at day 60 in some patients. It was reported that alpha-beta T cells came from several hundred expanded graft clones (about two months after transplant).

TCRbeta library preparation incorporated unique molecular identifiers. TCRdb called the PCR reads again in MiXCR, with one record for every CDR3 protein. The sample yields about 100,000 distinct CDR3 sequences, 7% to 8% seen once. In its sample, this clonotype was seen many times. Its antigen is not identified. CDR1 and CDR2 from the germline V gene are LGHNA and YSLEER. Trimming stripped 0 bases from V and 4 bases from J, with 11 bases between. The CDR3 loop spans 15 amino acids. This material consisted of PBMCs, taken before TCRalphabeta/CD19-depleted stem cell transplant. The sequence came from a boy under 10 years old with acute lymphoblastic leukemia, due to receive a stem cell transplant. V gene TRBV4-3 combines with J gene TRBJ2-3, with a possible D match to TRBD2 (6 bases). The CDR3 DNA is TGCGCCAGCAGCCAAGAAATTGGAGGGGCAGATACGCAGTATTTT. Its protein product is CASSQEIGGADTQYF.